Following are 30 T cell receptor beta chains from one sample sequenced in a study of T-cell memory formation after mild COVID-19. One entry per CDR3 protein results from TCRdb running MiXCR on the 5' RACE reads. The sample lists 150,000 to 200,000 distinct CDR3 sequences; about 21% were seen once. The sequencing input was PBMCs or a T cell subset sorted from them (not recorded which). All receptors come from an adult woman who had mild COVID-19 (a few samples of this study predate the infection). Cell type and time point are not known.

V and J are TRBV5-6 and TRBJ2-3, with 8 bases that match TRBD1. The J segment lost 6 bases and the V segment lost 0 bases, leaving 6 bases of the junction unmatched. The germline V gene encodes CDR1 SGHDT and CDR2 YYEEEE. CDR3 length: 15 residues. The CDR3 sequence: CASSLGQGAVDTQYF. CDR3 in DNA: TGTGCCAGCAGCTTGGGGCAGGGGGCGGTGGATACGCAGTATTTT.

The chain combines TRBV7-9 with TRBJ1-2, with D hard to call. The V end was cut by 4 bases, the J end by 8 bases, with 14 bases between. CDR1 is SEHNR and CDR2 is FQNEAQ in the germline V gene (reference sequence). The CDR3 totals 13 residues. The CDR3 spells CASSSPSLQGYTF. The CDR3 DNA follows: TGTGCCAGCAGCTCCCCATCACTCCAGGGCTACACCTTC.

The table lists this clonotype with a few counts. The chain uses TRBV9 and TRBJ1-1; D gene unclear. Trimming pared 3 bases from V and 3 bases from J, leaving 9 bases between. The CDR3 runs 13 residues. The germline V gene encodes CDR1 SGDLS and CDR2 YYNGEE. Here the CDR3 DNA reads TGTGCCAGCAGCGATGTGCCCGACACTGAAGCTTTCTTT. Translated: CASSDVPDTEAFF.

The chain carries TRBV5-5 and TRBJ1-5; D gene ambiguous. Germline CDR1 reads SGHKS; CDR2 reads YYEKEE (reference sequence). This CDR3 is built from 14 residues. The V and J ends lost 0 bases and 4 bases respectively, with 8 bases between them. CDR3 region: CASSLAGLNQPQHF. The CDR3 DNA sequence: TGTGCCAGCAGCTTGGCCGGTCTTAATCAGCCCCAGCATTTT.

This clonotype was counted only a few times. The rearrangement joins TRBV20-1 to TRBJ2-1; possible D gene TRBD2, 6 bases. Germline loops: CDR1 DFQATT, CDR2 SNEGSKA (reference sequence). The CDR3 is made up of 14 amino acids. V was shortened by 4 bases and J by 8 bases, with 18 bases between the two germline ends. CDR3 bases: TGCAGTGCTAATGTACGGGGGAGTTGGGATGAGCAGTTCTTC. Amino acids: CSANVRGSWDEQFF.

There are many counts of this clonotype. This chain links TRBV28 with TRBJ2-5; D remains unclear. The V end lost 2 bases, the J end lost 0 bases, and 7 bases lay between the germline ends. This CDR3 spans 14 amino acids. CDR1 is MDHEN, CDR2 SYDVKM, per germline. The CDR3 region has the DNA TGTGCCAGCAGTTTAGAGGCGTACCAAGAGACCCAGTACTTC. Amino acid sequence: CASSLEAYQETQYF. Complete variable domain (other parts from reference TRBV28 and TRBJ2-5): DVKVTQSSRYLVKRTGEKVFLECVQDMDHENMFWYRQDPGLGLRLIYFSYDVKMKEKGDIPEGYSVSREKKERFSLILESASTNQTSMYLCASSLEAYQETQYFGPGTRLLVL.

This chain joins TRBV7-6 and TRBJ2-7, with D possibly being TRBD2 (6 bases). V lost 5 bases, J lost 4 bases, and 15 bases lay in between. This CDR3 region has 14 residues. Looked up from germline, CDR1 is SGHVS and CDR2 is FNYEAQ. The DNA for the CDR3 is TGTGCCAGCAGCCCCTACGGGAGTGTATACGAGCAGTACTTC. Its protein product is CASSPYGSVYEQYF.

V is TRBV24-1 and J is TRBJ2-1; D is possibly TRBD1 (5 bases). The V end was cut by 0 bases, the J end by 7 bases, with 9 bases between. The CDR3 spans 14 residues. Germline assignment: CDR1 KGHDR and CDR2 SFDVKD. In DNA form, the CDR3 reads TGTGCCACCAGTGATTTGGTCAGGGATAATGAGCAGTTCTTC. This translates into CATSDLVRDNEQFF.

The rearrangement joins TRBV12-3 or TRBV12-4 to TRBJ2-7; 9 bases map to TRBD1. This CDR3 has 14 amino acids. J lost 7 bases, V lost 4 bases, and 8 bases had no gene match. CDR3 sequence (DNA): TGTGCCAGCAGTTCCTCCGGGACAGGGAATGAGCAGTACTTC. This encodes CASSSSGTGNEQYF.

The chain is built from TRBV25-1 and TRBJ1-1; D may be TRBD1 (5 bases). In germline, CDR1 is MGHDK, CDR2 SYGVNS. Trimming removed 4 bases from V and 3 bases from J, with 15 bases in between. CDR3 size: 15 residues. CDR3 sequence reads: CASSVTRVWHTEAFF. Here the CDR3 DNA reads TGTGCCAGCAGTGTCACCAGGGTTTGGCACACTGAAGCTTTCTTT.

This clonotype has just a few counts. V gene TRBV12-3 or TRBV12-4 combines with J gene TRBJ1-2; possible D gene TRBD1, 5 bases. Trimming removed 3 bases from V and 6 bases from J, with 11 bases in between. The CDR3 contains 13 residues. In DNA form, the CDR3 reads TGTGCCAGCAGTTTCTTGACAGAAAATGGCTACACCTTC. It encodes CASSFLTENGYTF.

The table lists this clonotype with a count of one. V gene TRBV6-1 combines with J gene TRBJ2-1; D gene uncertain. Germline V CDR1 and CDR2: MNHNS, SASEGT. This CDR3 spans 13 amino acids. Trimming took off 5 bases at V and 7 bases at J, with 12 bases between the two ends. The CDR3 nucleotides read TGTGCCAGCAGTCGTCCGGGTCTGAATGAGCAGTTCTTC. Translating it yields CASSRPGLNEQFF.

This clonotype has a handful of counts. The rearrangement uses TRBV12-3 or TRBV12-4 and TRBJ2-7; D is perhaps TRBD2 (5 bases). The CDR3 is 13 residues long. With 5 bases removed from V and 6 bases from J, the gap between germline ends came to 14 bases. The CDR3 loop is CASSRTEGAEQYF. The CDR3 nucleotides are TGTGCCAGCAGTCGGACCGAGGGCGCCGAGCAGTACTTC.

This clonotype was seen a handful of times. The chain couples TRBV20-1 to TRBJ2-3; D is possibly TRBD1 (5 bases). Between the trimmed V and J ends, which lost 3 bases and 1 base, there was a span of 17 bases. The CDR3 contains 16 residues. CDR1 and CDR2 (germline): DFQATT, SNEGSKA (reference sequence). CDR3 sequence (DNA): TGCAGTGCTAGCTCTTATACTCAGGGTGGCACAGATACGCAGTATTTT. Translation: CSASSYTQGGTDTQYF.

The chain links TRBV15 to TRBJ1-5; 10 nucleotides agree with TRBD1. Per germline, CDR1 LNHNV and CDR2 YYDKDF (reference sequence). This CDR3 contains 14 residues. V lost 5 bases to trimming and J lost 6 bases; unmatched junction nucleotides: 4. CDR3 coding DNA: TGTGCCACCAGCTCCGGGACAGGGGTTCAGCCCCAGCATTTT. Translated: CATSSGTGVQPQHF. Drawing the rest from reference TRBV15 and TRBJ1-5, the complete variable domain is DAMVIQNPRYQVTQFGKPVTLSCSQTLNHNVMYWYQQKSSQAPKLLFHYYDKDFNNEADTPDNFQSRRPNTSFCFLDIRSPGLGDTAMYLCATSSGTGVQPQHFGDGTRLSIL.

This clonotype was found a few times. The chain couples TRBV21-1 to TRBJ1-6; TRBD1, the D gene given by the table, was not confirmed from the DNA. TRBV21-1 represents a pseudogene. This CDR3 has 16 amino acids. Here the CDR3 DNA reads TGTGCCAGCAAGGGACAGGGGGCGCTTTGGGATTCACCCCTCCACTTT. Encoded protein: CASKGQGALWDSPLHF.

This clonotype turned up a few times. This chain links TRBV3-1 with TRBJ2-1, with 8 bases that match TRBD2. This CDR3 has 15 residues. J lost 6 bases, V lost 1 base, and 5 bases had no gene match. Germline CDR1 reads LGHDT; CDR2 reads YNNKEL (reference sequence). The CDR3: CASSQVLAGSNEQFF. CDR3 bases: TGTGCCAGCAGCCAAGTCTTAGCGGGGAGCAATGAGCAGTTCTTC.

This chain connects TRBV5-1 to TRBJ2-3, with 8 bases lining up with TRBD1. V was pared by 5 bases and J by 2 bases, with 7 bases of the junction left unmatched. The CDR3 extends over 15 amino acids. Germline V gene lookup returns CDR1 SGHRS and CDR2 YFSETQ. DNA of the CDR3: TGCGCCAGCAGTTATGCAGGGGGCCCCACAGATACGCAGTATTTT. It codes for CASSYAGGPTDTQYF.

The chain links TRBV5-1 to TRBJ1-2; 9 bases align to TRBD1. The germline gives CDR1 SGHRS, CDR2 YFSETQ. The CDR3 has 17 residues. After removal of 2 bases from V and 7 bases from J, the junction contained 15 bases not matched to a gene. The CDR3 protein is CASSFSIQGQGGGGYTF. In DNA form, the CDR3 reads TGCGCCAGCAGCTTCAGCATACAGGGACAGGGTGGTGGTGGCTACACCTTC.

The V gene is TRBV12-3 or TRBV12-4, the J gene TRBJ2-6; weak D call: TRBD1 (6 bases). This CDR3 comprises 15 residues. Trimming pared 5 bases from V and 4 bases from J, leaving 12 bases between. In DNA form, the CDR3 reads TGTGCCAGCAGTCTTAGGGGGTCGGGGGCCAACGTCCTGACTTTC. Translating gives CASSLRGSGANVLTF.

The CDR3 nucleotides are TGTGCCAGCAGCTTAGGCCCGGGGAGTTCCTACGAGCAGTACTTC. Amino acid sequence: CASSLGPGSSYEQYF. V gene TRBV7-7 combines with J gene TRBJ2-7, with D tentatively TRBD2 (5 bases). V lost 1 base and J 1 base, leaving 11 bases between the germline ends. Germline V gene sequence: CDR1 SSHAT, CDR2 FNYEAQ (reference sequence). The CDR3 totals 15 residues.

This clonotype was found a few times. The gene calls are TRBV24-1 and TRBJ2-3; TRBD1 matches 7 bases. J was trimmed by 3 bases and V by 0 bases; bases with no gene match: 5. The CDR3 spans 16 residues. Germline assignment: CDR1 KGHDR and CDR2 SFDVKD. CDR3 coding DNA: TGTGCCACCAGTGATTTGGGGACAGTTGGTACAGATACGCAGTATTTT. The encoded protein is CATSDLGTVGTDTQYF.

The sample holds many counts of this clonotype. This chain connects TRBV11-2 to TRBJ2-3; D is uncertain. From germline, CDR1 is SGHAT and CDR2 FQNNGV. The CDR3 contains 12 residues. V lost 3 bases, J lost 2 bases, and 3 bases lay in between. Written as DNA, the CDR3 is TGTGCCAGCAGCTTTACCACAGATACGCAGTATTTT. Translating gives CASSFTTDTQYF.

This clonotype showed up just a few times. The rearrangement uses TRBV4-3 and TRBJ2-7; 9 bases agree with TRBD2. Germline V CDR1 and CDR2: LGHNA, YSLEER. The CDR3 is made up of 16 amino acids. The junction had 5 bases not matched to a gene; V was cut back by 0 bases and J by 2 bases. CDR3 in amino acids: CASSQEILAGPYEQYF. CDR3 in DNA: TGCGCCAGCAGCCAAGAAATCCTAGCGGGACCCTACGAGCAGTACTTC.

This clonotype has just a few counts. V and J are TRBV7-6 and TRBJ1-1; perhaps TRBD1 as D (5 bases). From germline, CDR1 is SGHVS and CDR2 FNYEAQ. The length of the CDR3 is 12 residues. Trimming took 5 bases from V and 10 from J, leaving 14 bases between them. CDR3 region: CASSPDDRPAFF. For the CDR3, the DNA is TGTGCCAGCAGCCCGGACGACAGACCAGCTTTCTTT.

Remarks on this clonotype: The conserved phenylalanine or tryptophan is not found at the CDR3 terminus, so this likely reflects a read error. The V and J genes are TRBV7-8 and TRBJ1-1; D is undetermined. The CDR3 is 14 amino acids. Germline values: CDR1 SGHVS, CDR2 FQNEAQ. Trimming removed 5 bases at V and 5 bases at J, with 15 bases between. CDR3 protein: CASSPNSLGTEAFS. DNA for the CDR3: TGTGCCAGCAGCCCTAACTCCCTGGGGACTGAAGCTTTCTCT.

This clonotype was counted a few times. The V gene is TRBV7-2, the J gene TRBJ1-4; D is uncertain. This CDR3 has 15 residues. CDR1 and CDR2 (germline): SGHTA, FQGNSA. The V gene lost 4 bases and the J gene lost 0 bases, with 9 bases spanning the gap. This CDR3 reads CASSSYGATNEKLFF. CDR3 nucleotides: TGTGCCAGCAGCTCGTACGGAGCAACTAATGAAAAACTGTTTTTT. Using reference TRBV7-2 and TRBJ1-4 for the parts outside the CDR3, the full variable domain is GAGVSQSPSNKVTEKGKDVELRCDPISGHTALYWYRQSLGQGLEFLIYFQGNSAPDKSGLPSDRFSAERTGGSVSTLTIQRTQQEDSAVYLCASSSYGATNEKLFFGSGTQLSVL.

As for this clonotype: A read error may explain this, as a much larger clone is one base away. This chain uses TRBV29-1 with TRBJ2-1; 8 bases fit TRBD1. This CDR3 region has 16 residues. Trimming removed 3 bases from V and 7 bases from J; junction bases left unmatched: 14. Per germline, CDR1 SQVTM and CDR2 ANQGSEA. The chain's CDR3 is CSVEGALGQVANEQFF. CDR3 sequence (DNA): TGCAGCGTTGAGGGGGCCTTGGGACAGGTGGCTAATGAGCAGTTCTTC.

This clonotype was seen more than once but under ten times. This chain's CDR3 is CATSDHRLAGVPKSYNEQFF. The CDR3, as DNA: TGTGCCACCAGTGACCACCGACTAGCGGGAGTTCCCAAGTCCTACAATGAGCAGTTCTTC. The rearrangement links TRBV24-1 to TRBJ2-1, with 12 bases matching TRBD2. CDR1 is KGHDR and CDR2 is SFDVKD in the germline V gene. V dropped 4 bases and J dropped 1; count of bases not matched to a gene: 13. The CDR3 extends over 20 amino acids.

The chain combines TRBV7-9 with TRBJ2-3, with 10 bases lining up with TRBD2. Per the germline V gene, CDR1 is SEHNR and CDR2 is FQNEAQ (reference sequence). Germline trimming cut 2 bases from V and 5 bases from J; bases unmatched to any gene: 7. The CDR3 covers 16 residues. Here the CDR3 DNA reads TGTGCCAGCAGCTTATCTCCTAGCGGGGGCATAGATACGCAGTATTTT. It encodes CASSLSPSGGIDTQYF.